The rows below give T cell receptor beta chains drawn from one sample of a study of cytomegalovirus exposure and HLA in healthy donors. Assay used: immunoSEQ multiplex PCR; TCRdb lists only in-frame clones, some missing. The sample has approximately 200,000 clones, 60% to 85% seen once. The specimen sequenced was PBMCs. The receptor set was obtained from a girl aged 10-17 years in good health and CMV-seropositive. Each CDR3 is given with its conserved first and last residue. A D gene is named only where the DNA matches it firmly. Clone size is not always given. Where it is, it says once, few, many or a class for expanded clones.

V gene	J gene	D gene	clone size	CDR3 DNA	CDR3 protein
TRBV28	TRBJ2-7	NA	NA	TGTGCCAGCAGCCGGGACTCGCCCACCTACGAGCAGTACTTC	CASSRDSPTYEQYF
TRBV7-8	TRBJ2-5	TRBD2	NA	TGTGCCAGCAGCTTTGCTAGCGGGGGCTCTAGGGAGACCCAGTACTTC	CASSFASGGSRETQYF
TRBV7-2	TRBJ2-3	TRBD1	NA	TGTGCCAGCAGCCCGGACAGGGTGTCAGATACGCAGTATTTT	CASSPDRVSDTQYF
TRBV25-1	TRBJ1-2	NA	NA	TGTGCCAGCAGCAAGTCCGCGGCTGGCTACACCTTC	CASSKSAAGYTF
TRBV2	TRBJ1-5	TRBD1	NA	TGTGCCAGCAGTCCCGAAGGGGGCCAGCCCCAGCATTTT	CASSPEGGQPQHF
TRBV30	TRBJ2-3	TRBD2	once	TGTGCCTGGACCAGCGGGGGCACAGATACGCAGTATTTT	CAWTSGGTDTQYF
TRBV5-1	TRBJ2-7	NA	NA	TGCGCCAGCAGCTCCGGGACATCTTCTTTCTACGAGCAGTACTTC	CASSSGTSSFYEQYF
TRBV13	TRBJ2-1	TRBD2	NA	TGTGCCATCCCCCAAGCGGGGTCCTACAATGAGCAGTTCTTC	CAIPQAGSYNEQFF
TRBV9	TRBJ1-2	NA	once	TGTGCCAGCAGCGTAGACGGCAGGGTGGGCTATGGCTACACCTTC	CASSVDGRVGYGYTF
TRBV7-2	TRBJ2-3	TRBD2	few	TGTGCCAGCAGCTTTGGTAGCGGGACAGATACGCAGTATTTT	CASSFGSGTDTQYF
TRBV5-1	TRBJ2-7	TRBD1	NA	TGCGCCAGCAGCTTGGCCGGACAGGCCGAGCAGTACTTC	CASSLAGQAEQYF
TRBV10-1	TRBJ1-1	TRBD1	NA	TGCGCCAGCAGTGAGACGCGGCCGGGACAGGCCGAAGCTTTCTTT	CASSETRPGQAEAFF
TRBV5-4	TRBJ2-2	TRBD1	NA	TGTGCCAGCAGCGGGGGACAGGGGAACACCGGGGAGCTGTTTTTT	CASSGGQGNTGELFF
TRBV2	TRBJ1-5	TRBD1	few	TGTGCCAGCAGGGGGGGCACAGGGGTTAATAGCAATCAGCCCCAGCATTTT	CASRGGTGVNSNQPQHF
TRBV6-6	TRBJ2-5	NA	few	TGTGCCAGCAGTTCCCGGGACTTCCAAGAGACCCAGTACTTC	CASSSRDFQETQYF
TRBV4-1	TRBJ2-1	NA	NA	TGCGCCAGCAGCCTAGACTCCAGCTCCTACAATGAGCAGTTCTTC	CASSLDSSSYNEQFF
TRBV5-8	TRBJ2-1	NA	once	TGTGCCAGCAGCGCGACTGCGAGCTCCTACAATGAGCAGTTCTTC	CASSATASSYNEQFF
TRBV5-1	TRBJ2-1	TRBD1	NA	TGCGCCAGCAGCTCGGGACAGACCTACAATGAGCAGTTCTTC	CASSSGQTYNEQFF
TRBV11-3	TRBJ1-2	NA	NA	TGTGCCAGCAGCGCGACCGGACAGAACTATGGCTACACCTTC	CASSATGQNYGYTF
TRBV7-2	TRBJ2-1	TRBD2	few	TGTGCCAGCACCGTTAGCGGGGGTCTTGCTAATGAGCAGTTCTTC	CASTVSGGLANEQFF
TRBV29-1	TRBJ2-5	TRBD1	NA	TGCAGCGTTCGCTGGGGACAGGGGAGGGAGACCCAGTACTTC	CSVRWGQGRETQYF
TRBV6-1	TRBJ2-5	TRBD2	NA	TGTGCCAGCAGTGGAGCTAGCGGGGGGTCGGAGACCCAGTACTTC	CASSGASGGSETQYF
TRBV11-2	TRBJ2-2	TRBD2	NA	TGTGCCAGCAGCTTAGGCCCCCACCTAGCGGGGGGCGGTGTCGGGGAGCTGTTTTTT	CASSLGPHLAGGGVGELFF
TRBV30	TRBJ1-5	NA	NA	TGTGCCTGGAGTGGGGGCCGTCTCAATCAGCCCCAGCATTTT	CAWSGGRLNQPQHF
TRBV6-1	TRBJ2-3	TRBD2	NA	TGTGCCAGCAGTGAAGCGCGGGGGGGTGGCACAGATACGCAGTATTTT	CASSEARGGGTDTQYF
TRBV13	TRBJ2-7	TRBD2	NA	TGTGCCAGCAGCTTAGCACTAGCGGGGGGGACCTACGAGCAGTACTTC	CASSLALAGGTYEQYF
TRBV7-9	TRBJ1-5	NA	NA	TGTGCCAGCAGCCCACCTGGGACACCAGTGGGCCAGCCCCAGCATTTT	CASSPPGTPVGQPQHF
TRBV4-2	TRBJ2-6	NA	NA	TGTGCCAGCAGCCAAGAACCGGGCAGGACTAACTCTGGGGCCAACGTCCTGACTTTC	CASSQEPGRTNSGANVLTF
TRBV7-9	TRBJ1-1	NA	NA	TGTGCCAGCAGCTTAGTGGCAGCTGAAGCTTTCTTT	CASSLVAAEAFF
TRBV27	TRBJ2-1	NA	NA	TGTGCCAGCAGTTTATCGGGGACTTCCGAGCAGTTCTTC	CASSLSGTSEQFF
TRBV7-6	TRBJ2-5	TRBD2	NA	TGTGCCAGCACCCTCTTTGAGAGCGGGGTACAAGAGACCCAGTACTTC	CASTLFESGVQETQYF